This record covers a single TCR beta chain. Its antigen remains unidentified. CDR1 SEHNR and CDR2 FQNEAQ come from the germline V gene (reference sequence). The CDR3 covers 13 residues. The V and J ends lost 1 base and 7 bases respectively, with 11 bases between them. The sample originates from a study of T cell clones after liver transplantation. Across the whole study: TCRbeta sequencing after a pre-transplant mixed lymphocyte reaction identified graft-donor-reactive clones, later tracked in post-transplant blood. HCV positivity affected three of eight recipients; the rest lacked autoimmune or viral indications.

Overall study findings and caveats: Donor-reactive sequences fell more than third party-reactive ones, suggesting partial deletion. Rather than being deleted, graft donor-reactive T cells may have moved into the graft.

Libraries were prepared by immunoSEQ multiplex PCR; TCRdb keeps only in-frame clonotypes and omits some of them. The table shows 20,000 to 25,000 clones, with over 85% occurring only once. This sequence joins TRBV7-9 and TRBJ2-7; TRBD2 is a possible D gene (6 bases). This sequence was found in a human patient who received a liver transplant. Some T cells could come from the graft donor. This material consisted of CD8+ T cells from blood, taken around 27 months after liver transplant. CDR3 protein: CASSLVSGGEQYF. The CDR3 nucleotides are TGTGCCAGCAGCTTAGTTAGCGGCGGGGAGCAGTACTTC.